The 14 T cell receptor beta chains below come from one sample, sequenced in a study of blood T cell repertoires in COVID-19. Libraries were prepared by immunoSEQ multiplex PCR; TCRdb keeps only in-frame clonotypes and omits some of them. The sample has approximately 190,000 clones; roughly 87% are singletons. Input material: peripheral blood. The receptors originated from a woman in her forties with acute or convalescent COVID-19.

This clone was picked up a small number of times. This chain uses TRBV2 with TRBJ1-2; no definite D call. Germline-derived CDR1 and CDR2 are SNHLY and FYNNEI. This CDR3 is built from 13 residues. Trimming took 2 bases from V and 4 from J, leaving 8 bases between them. The CDR3 here is CASSEQAIYGYTF. Here the CDR3 DNA reads TGTGCCAGCAGTGAACAGGCGATCTATGGCTACACCTTC.

V is TRBV5-8 and J is TRBJ2-1; maybe TRBD1 (6 bases). CDR1 is SGHTS, CDR2 YDEGEE, per germline. This CDR3 contains 17 residues. V lost 0 bases and J lost 3, with 16 bases in between. The CDR3 loop reads CASSLDWGRGIYNEQFF. In DNA, the CDR3 is TGTGCCAGCAGCTTGGATTGGGGGCGAGGAATCTACAATGAGCAGTTCTTC.

The chain joins TRBV6-5 to TRBJ1-2; D remains ambiguous. CDR1 and CDR2 from the germline V gene are MNHEY and SVGAGI. Deletions cut 6 bases from V and 1 base from J, with 15 bases between. The CDR3 totals 15 residues. This chain's CDR3 is CASSTRNQNNYGYTF. DNA of the CDR3: TGTGCCAGCAGCACACGCAACCAGAATAACTATGGCTACACCTTC.

The chain couples TRBV7-3 to TRBJ2-7; the match to TRBD2 covers 7 bases. Germline CDR1 reads SGHTA; CDR2 reads FQGTGA. After removal of 5 bases from V and 7 bases from J, the junction contained 8 bases not matched to a gene. CDR3 length: 13 residues. The CDR3 here is CASSPRAGVEQYF. The DNA for the CDR3 is TGTGCCAGCAGCCCAAGGGCGGGGGTTGAGCAGTACTTC.

The genes are TRBV6-5 and TRBJ2-1; 9 bases align to TRBD2. CDR1 MNHEY and CDR2 SVGAGI come from the germline V gene. The J segment lost 6 bases and the V segment lost 3 bases, leaving 3 bases of the junction unmatched. This CDR3 region has 14 residues. As DNA, the CDR3 is TGTGCCAGCAGTTATAGCGGGAGCGGCAATGAGCAGTTCTTC. Translation gives CASSYSGSGNEQFF.

The chain uses TRBV24-1 and TRBJ2-3, with D possibly being TRBD2 (6 bases). The CDR3 spans 16 residues. Germline V gene sequence: CDR1 KGHDR, CDR2 SFDVKD. With 4 bases removed from V and 3 bases from J, the gap between germline ends came to 16 bases. CDR3: CATSDTSRVLTDTQYF. Here the CDR3 DNA reads TGTGCCACCAGTGACACTAGCAGGGTCCTGACAGATACGCAGTATTTT.

The genes are TRBV18 and TRBJ2-3; 10 bases match TRBD2. The J segment lost 6 bases and the V segment lost 3 bases, leaving 6 bases of the junction unmatched. The CDR3 extends over 15 amino acids. Germline V gene lookup returns CDR1 KGHSH and CDR2 LQKENI. CDR3 DNA: TGTGCCAGCTCACCTCCCGGGACTAGCGTCGATACGCAGTATTTT. Protein product: CASSPPGTSVDTQYF.

The V and J genes are TRBV9 and TRBJ2-1, with 9 nucleotides matching TRBD2. The CDR3 loop spans 14 amino acids. The ends lost 6 bases at V and 7 bases at J; junction bases unmatched: 8. CDR1 and CDR2 from the germline V gene are SGDLS and YYNGEE. This CDR3 reads CASTRGLALNEQFF. The CDR3 nucleotides read TGTGCCAGCACCCGGGGACTAGCTCTGAATGAGCAGTTCTTC.

The chain joins TRBV19 to TRBJ1-2, with TRBD1 identical over 10 bases. V dropped 4 bases and J dropped 5; count of bases not matched to a gene: 13. This CDR3 has 17 residues. Looked up from germline, CDR1 is LNHDA and CDR2 is SQIVND (reference sequence). The CDR3 is CASSTHHDRGPQYGYTF. The CDR3 DNA follows: TGTGCCAGTAGTACCCACCACGACAGGGGGCCCCAGTATGGCTACACCTTC.

The V and J genes are TRBV3-1 (or the pseudogene TRBV3-2) and TRBJ1-6; 7 bases map to TRBD1. The germline V gene encodes CDR1 LGHDT and CDR2 YNNKEL (reference sequence). The CDR3 runs to 16 residues. The ends lost 4 bases at V and 6 bases at J; junction bases unmatched: 9. The CDR3 sequence is CASSRQPTGANSPLHF. CDR3 DNA sequence: TGTGCCAGCAGCCGCCAACCTACAGGGGCTAATTCACCCCTCCACTTT.

V usage is TRBV20-1 and J usage is TRBJ1-1; D unresolved. Trimming left V 3 bases short and J 10 bases short, with 9 bases between. The CDR3 extends over 10 amino acids. CDR1 is DFQATT, CDR2 SNEGSKA, per germline (reference sequence). This CDR3 reads CSASRHGAFF. CDR3 coding DNA: TGCAGTGCTAGCCGACACGGAGCTTTCTTT.

The V gene is TRBV29-1, the J gene TRBJ2-2; D is perhaps TRBD1 (5 bases). Trimming cost V 3 bases and J 0 bases, with 11 bases left between them. The germline V gene has CDR1 SQVTM and CDR2 ANQGSEA. CDR3 length: 15 amino acids. The CDR3 is CSVDGTDTNTGELFF. As DNA, the CDR3 is TGCAGCGTTGATGGAACGGACACGAACACCGGGGAGCTGTTTTTT.

The chain carries TRBV30 and TRBJ1-4; D gene unclear. The CDR3 loop spans 15 amino acids. V shed 3 bases and J shed 8 bases, with 19 bases lying between them. Germline V lookup: CDR1 GTSNPN, CDR2 SVGIG (reference sequence). The CDR3 DNA reads as TGTGCCTGGAGCCGCGCGGGTGGGTTGAGGGAAAAACTGTTTTTT. Translating it yields CAWSRAGGLREKLFF.

The chain carries TRBV11-2 and TRBJ1-2; 10 bases align to TRBD1. CDR3 length: 15 residues. The V and J ends lost 5 bases and 6 bases, in that order; junction bases with no gene match: 9. Germline CDR1 reads SGHAT; CDR2 reads FQNNGV. CDR3 region: CASSPEGDRGHGYTF. DNA of the CDR3: TGTGCCAGCAGCCCCGAGGGGGACAGGGGTCATGGCTACACCTTC.